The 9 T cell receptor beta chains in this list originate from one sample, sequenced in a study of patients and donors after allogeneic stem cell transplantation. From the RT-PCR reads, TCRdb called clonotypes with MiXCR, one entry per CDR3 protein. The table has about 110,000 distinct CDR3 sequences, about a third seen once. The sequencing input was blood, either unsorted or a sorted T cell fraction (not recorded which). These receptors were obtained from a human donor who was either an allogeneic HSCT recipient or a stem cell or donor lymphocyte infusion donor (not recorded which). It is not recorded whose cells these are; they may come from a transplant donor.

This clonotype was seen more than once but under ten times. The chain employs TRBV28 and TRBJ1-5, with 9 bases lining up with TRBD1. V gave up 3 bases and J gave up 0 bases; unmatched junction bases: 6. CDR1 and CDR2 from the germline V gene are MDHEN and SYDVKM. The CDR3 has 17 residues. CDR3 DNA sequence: TGTGCCAGCAGTTTGTGGGACAGGGACGGTAGCAATCAGCCCCAGCATTTT. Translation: CASSLWDRDGSNQPQHF.

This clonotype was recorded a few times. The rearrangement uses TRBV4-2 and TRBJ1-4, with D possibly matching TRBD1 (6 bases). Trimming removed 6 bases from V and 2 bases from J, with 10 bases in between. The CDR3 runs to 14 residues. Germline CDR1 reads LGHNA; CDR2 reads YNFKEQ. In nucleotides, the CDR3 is TGTGCCAGCAGGCAGGGGACGACTAATGAAAAACTGTTTTTT. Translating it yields CASRQGTTNEKLFF.

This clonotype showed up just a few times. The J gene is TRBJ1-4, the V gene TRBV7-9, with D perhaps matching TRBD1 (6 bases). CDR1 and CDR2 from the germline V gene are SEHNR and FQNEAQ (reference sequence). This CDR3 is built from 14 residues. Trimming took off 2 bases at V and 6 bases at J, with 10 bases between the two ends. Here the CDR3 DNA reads TGTGCCAGCAGCTTATACAGGGAGGATGAAAAACTGTTTTTT. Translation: CASSLYREDEKLFF.

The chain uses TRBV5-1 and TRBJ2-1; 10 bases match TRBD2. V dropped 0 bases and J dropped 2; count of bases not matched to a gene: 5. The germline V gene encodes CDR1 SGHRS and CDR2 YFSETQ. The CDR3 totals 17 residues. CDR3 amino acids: CASSLGLAGRTYNEQFF. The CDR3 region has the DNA TGCGCCAGCAGCTTGGGACTAGCGGGTCGAACCTACAATGAGCAGTTCTTC.

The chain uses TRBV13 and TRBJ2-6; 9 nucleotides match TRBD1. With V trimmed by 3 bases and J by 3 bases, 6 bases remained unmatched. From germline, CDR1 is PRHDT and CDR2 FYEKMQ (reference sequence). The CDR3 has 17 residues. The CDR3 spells CASSFRTGAGGANVLTF. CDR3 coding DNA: TGTGCCAGCAGCTTTCGGACAGGGGCAGGTGGGGCCAACGTCCTGACTTTC.

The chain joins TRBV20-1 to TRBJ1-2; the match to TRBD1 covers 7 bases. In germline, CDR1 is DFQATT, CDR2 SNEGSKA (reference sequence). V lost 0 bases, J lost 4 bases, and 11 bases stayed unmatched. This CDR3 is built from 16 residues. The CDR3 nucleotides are TGCAGTGCTAGAGATCAATCTCCTGGGACAGTCTATGGCTACACCTTC. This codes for CSARDQSPGTVYGYTF.

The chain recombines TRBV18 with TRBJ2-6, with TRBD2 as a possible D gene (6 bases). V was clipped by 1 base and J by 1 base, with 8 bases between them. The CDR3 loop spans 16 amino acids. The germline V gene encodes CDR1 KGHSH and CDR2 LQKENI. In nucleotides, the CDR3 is TGTGCCAGCTCACCACTGGCGGGATCTGGGGCCAACGTCCTGACTTTC. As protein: CASSPLAGSGANVLTF.

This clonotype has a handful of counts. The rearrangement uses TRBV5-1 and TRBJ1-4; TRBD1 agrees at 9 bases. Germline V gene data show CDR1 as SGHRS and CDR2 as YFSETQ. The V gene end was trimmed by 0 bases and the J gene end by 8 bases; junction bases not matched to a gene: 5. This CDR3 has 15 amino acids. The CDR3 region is CASSLAGTGSEKLFF. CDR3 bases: TGCGCCAGCAGCTTGGCCGGGACAGGGTCAGAAAAACTGTTTTTT.

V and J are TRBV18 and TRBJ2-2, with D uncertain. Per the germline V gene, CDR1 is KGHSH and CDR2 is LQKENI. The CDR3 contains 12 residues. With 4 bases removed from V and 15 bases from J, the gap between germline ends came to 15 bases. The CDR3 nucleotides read TGTGCCAGCTCACGCGCCTTCGACATCTTGTTTTTT. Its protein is CASSRAFDILFF.